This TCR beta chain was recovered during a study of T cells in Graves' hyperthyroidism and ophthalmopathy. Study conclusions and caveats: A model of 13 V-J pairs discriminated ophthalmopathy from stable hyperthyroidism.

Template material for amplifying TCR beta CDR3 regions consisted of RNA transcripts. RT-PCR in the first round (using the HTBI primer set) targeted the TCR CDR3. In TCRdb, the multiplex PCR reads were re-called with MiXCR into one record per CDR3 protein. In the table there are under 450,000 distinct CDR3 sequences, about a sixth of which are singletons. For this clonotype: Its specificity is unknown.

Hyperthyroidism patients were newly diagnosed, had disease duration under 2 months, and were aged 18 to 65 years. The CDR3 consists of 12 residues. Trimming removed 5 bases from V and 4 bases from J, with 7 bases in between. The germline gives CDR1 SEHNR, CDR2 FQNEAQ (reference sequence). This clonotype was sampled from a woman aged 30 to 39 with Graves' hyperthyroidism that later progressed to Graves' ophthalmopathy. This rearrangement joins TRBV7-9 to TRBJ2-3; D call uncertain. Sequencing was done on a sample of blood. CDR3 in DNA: TGTGCCAGCAGCCGGACCCCAGATACGCAGTATTTT. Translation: CASSRTPDTQYF.